One sample yielded the 29 T cell receptor beta chains listed below, sequenced in a study of T cell responses to AZD1222 COVID-19 vaccine. Some clones are missing from TCRdb's copy, which holds only in-frame ones; the method was immunoSEQ multiplex PCR. This table has about 130,000 clones, about nine tenths appearing once. Sequenced material: peripheral blood, taken on day 0 of MenACWY control vaccination. Receptor source: an adult in good health.

Only one count was recorded for this clone. V gene TRBV5-1 combines with J gene TRBJ1-2; TRBD1 might be the D (5 bases). V gave up 4 bases and J gave up 5 bases, with 18 bases separating them. Germline lookup yields CDR1 SGHRS and CDR2 YFSETQ. The CDR3 is made up of 15 amino acids. The CDR3 bases are TGCGCCAGCAGCGCAGGGCCGGGACTAAATTATGGCTACACCTTC. It codes for CASSAGPGLNYGYTF.

The chain carries TRBV4-1 and TRBJ2-7; D may be TRBD1 or TRBD2 (5 bases each). The germline CDR1 and CDR2 sequences are MGHRA and YSYEKL. The V end lost 1 base, the J end lost 5 bases, and 9 bases lay between the germline ends. This CDR3 has 13 amino acids. The CDR3 loop is CASSQVRGHEQYF. The CDR3 DNA follows: TGCGCCAGCAGCCAAGTCCGGGGCCACGAGCAGTACTTC.

V gene TRBV19 combines with J gene TRBJ1-1; D is ambiguous. The CDR3 extends over 15 amino acids. V gave up 5 bases and J gave up 4 bases, with 17 bases separating them. Germline-derived CDR1 and CDR2 are LNHDA and SQIVND (reference sequence). The CDR3 is CASSPTPAGGTEAFF. CDR3 coding DNA: TGTGCCAGTAGTCCTACCCCGGCGGGAGGCACTGAAGCTTTCTTT.

The rearrangement joins TRBV28 to TRBJ1-5; a possible D gene is TRBD1 (6 bases). The CDR3 contains 17 residues. CDR1 and CDR2 (germline): MDHEN, SYDVKM. V was shortened by 7 bases and J by 2 bases, with 21 bases between the two germline ends. The CDR3 bases are TGTGCCAGCAAAGAGGGGCCTAGGGGGGCCGGCAATCAGCCCCAGCATTTT. Translated: CASKEGPRGAGNQPQHF.

The chain carries TRBV9 and TRBJ1-1; 9 bases match TRBD1. V trimming: 4 bases; J trimming: 1 base; junction bases outside the gene matches: 11. The germline CDR1 and CDR2 sequences are SGDLS and YYNGEE. This CDR3 region has 17 residues. The CDR3 DNA is TGTGCCAGCAGCACGACGGACAGGGGCTTCCCGAACACTGAAGCTTTCTTT. It is translated as CASSTTDRGFPNTEAFF.

This sequence joins TRBV6-5 and TRBJ2-1, with 7 bases identical to TRBD2. J lost 10 bases, V lost 0 bases, and 12 bases had no gene match. CDR1 is MNHEY, CDR2 SVGAGI, per germline. The CDR3 has 16 amino acids. CDR3 sequence reads: CASSYSGGGPKREQFF. CDR3 nucleotide sequence: TGTGCCAGCAGTTACTCGGGGGGAGGGCCTAAAAGAGAGCAGTTCTTC.

This clone occurred a few times. The V and J genes are TRBV30 and TRBJ1-1; D gene ambiguous. The CDR3 runs 14 residues. The V and J ends lost 0 bases and 0 bases respectively, with 8 bases between them. Germline V gene data show CDR1 as GTSNPN and CDR2 as SVGIG (reference sequence). DNA of the CDR3: TGTGCCTGGAGTGTACGGGCAGTGAACACTGAAGCTTTCTTT. It specifies CAWSVRAVNTEAFF. The full variable domain, rest sourced from reference TRBV30 and TRBJ1-1, is SQTIHQWPATLVQPVGSPLSLECTVEGTSNPNLYWYRQAAGRGLQLLFYSVGIGQISSEVPQNLSASRPQDRQFILSSKKLLLSDSGFYLCAWSVRAVNTEAFFGQGTRLTVV.

The genes are TRBV6-5 and TRBJ1-3, with D perhaps matching TRBD1 (5 bases). Germline CDR1 reads MNHEY; CDR2 reads SVGAGI. The ends were cut back, 0 bases at V and 3 bases at J, with 12 bases in the middle. The CDR3 contains 16 residues. As DNA, the CDR3 is TGTGCCAGCAGTTACTCGGGAGGGGCAGGTGGAAACACCATATATTTT. Translated: CASSYSGGAGGNTIYF.

The chain employs TRBV18 and TRBJ1-2; 11 positions match TRBD1. Germline CDR1 and CDR2: KGHSH and LQKENI. The trim removed 1 base at V and 5 bases at J, leaving 3 bases unmatched. The CDR3 runs to 15 residues. CDR3: CASSPLGQGEYGYTF. For the CDR3, the DNA is TGTGCCAGCTCACCACTGGGACAGGGGGAGTATGGCTACACCTTC.

The rearrangement links TRBV11-3 to TRBJ2-2, with 7 positions matching TRBD1. CDR3 length: 15 residues. CDR1 and CDR2 (germline): SGHNT, YENEEA. With V trimmed by 5 bases and J by 7 bases, 10 bases remained unmatched. In DNA, the CDR3 is TGTGCCAGCAGCCCCTCAGGGGGTATGGACGGGGAGCTGTTTTTT. Its protein product is CASSPSGGMDGELFF.

The chain combines TRBV11-2 with TRBJ1-6; no reliable D call. The germline V gene encodes CDR1 SGHAT and CDR2 FQNNGV. Trimming removed 1 base at V and 5 bases at J, with 9 bases between. This CDR3 spans 15 amino acids. The CDR3 reads CASSLAPADNSPLHF. CDR3 in DNA: TGTGCCAGCAGCTTAGCCCCGGCAGATAATTCACCCCTCCACTTT.

The V and J genes are TRBV9 and TRBJ1-1; no reliable D call. Germline V gene data show CDR1 as SGDLS and CDR2 as YYNGEE. The CDR3 is 15 amino acids. V was trimmed by 2 bases and J by 0 bases, leaving 11 bases between them. The CDR3 DNA reads as TGTGCCAGCAGCGTGTCGAGCGGCATGAACACTGAAGCTTTCTTT. Protein product: CASSVSSGMNTEAFF.

This sequence joins TRBV4-2 and TRBJ2-3; the match to TRBD2 covers 11 bases. This CDR3 spans 17 amino acids. The junction had 11 bases not matched to a gene; V was cut back by 4 bases and J by 5 bases. Germline CDR1 LGHNA, CDR2 YNFKEQ. CDR3 region: CASSLTPSGRRGDTQYF. CDR3 nucleotide sequence: TGTGCCAGCAGCCTCACTCCTAGCGGGAGGCGCGGAGATACGCAGTATTTT.

The chain joins TRBV3-1 (or the pseudogene TRBV3-2) to TRBJ1-3; 7 bases match TRBD1. Germline trimming cut 4 bases from V and 4 bases from J; bases unmatched to any gene: 13. The length of the CDR3 is 17 residues. Germline CDR1 LGHDT, CDR2 YNNKEL (reference sequence). CDR3 in amino acids: CASSPLDRADSGNTIYF. CDR3 nucleotides: TGTGCCAGCAGCCCCCTTGACAGGGCCGACTCAGGAAACACCATATATTTT.

The chain is built from TRBV18 and TRBJ1-5, with D uncertain. The CDR3 is made up of 13 amino acids. Germline loops: CDR1 KGHSH, CDR2 LQKENI. Trimming took off 3 bases at V and 9 bases at J, with 12 bases between the two ends. The CDR3 region is CASSPGESGPQHF. CDR3 sequence (DNA): TGTGCCAGCTCACCCGGCGAGTCAGGGCCCCAGCATTTT.

The chain combines TRBV28 with TRBJ1-6; TRBD1 is a possible D gene (5 bases). Germline CDR1 reads MDHEN; CDR2 reads SYDVKM. Trimming left V 5 bases short and J 0 bases short, with 14 bases between. This CDR3 is built from 17 residues. Written as DNA, the CDR3 is TGTGCCAGCAGTCCACCACGACAGAGCTCCTATAATTCACCCCTCCACTTT. Residues: CASSPPRQSSYNSPLHF.

CDR3 sequence: CASSLNRGGSNQPQHF. The CDR3 bases are TGTGCCAGCAGTTTAAACAGGGGAGGGAGCAATCAGCCCCAGCATTTT. The chain is built from TRBV28 and TRBJ1-5, with 7 bases matching TRBD1. Trimming took 2 bases from V and 1 from J; bases not matched to a gene: 5. This CDR3 comprises 16 residues. The germline V gene has CDR1 MDHEN and CDR2 SYDVKM. The full variable domain, its missing parts supplied by reference TRBV28 and TRBJ1-5, is DVKVTQSSRYLVKRTGEKVFLECVQDMDHENMFWYRQDPGLGLRLIYFSYDVKMKEKGDIPEGYSVSREKKERFSLILESASTNQTSMYLCASSLNRGGSNQPQHFGDGTRLSIL.

This chain joins TRBV6-5 and TRBJ1-5; D remains unclear. The germline V gene encodes CDR1 MNHEY and CDR2 SVGAGI. This CDR3 is built from 13 residues. V dropped 4 bases and J dropped 4 bases, with 8 bases sitting between them. The CDR3 loop reads CASSFQENQPQHF. The CDR3 DNA reads as TGTGCCAGCAGTTTCCAGGAAAATCAGCCCCAGCATTTT.

The chain couples TRBV2 to TRBJ2-4, with 10 nucleotides matching TRBD2. Germline V CDR1 and CDR2: SNHLY, FYNNEI. J was trimmed by 2 bases and V by 6 bases; bases with no gene match: 16. CDR3 length: 19 amino acids. CDR3 nucleotide sequence: TGTGCCAGCAGAAATACCCGCGGGACTAGCGCCCTATCCAAAAACATTCAGTACTTC. Its protein is CASRNTRGTSALSKNIQYF.

The chain links TRBV27 to TRBJ2-2; D is unclear. Germline assignment: CDR1 MNHEY and CDR2 SMNVEV (reference sequence). The CDR3 has 11 amino acids. The germline V and J ends were trimmed by 3 bases and 8 bases, with 4 bases remaining between them. CDR3 amino acids: CASSFFGELFF. For the CDR3, the DNA is TGTGCCAGCAGTTTTTTTGGGGAGCTGTTTTTT.

The rearrangement uses TRBV3-1 (or the pseudogene TRBV3-2) and TRBJ2-1; a weak D match, TRBD1 (6 bases). Germline CDR1 is LGHDT and CDR2 is YNNKEL (reference sequence). The length of the CDR3 is 13 residues. Trimming took 4 bases from V and 6 from J, leaving 10 bases between them. The CDR3 protein is CASSPVGGNEQFF. CDR3 DNA sequence: TGTGCCAGCAGCCCCGTAGGGGGCAATGAGCAGTTCTTC.

V gene TRBV24-1 combines with J gene TRBJ2-1, with TRBD1 as a possible D gene (6 bases). This CDR3 spans 14 amino acids. V was cut by 9 bases and J by 5 bases, with 16 bases left in between. Germline V gene lookup returns CDR1 KGHDR and CDR2 SFDVKD. CDR3 DNA: TGTGCCACCGGTGGACAGAGAAAAGACAATGAGCAGTTCTTC. This translates into CATGGQRKDNEQFF.

The V and J genes are TRBV5-1 and TRBJ2-7; perhaps D is TRBD1 or TRBD2 (7 bases each). Germline V lookup: CDR1 SGHRS, CDR2 YFSETQ. The CDR3 covers 15 residues. Trimming stripped 3 bases from V and 3 bases from J, with 16 bases between. Here the CDR3 DNA reads TGCGCCAGCAGCTCGGGAGCGGGACAGAACTACGAGCAGTACTTC. It codes for CASSSGAGQNYEQYF.

The gene calls are TRBV6-6 and TRBJ2-6, with 7 positions matching TRBD1. The V gene end was trimmed by 6 bases and the J gene end by 1 base; junction bases not matched to a gene: 15. The CDR3 is 19 residues long. Looked up from germline, CDR1 is MNHNY and CDR2 is SVGAGI (reference sequence). The CDR3 sequence: CASSYRTGRTTSGANVLTF. As DNA, the CDR3 is TGTGCCAGCAGCTACCGGACAGGCCGAACCACATCTGGGGCCAACGTCCTGACTTTC.

This chain uses TRBV9 with TRBJ2-7; 11 positions match TRBD1. The V gene's germline CDR1 is SGDLS and CDR2 YYNGEE. With 3 bases clipped from V and 6 bases from J, the junction kept 8 bases outside the gene matches. The CDR3 totals 15 residues. CDR3 in DNA: TGTGCCAGCAGCGCCTCCGGGACAGGGGGTGGCGAGCAGTACTTC. This codes for CASSASGTGGGEQYF.

The chain recombines TRBV15 with TRBJ1-4; weak D call: TRBD1 (5 bases). The CDR3 totals 14 residues. Trimming stripped 5 bases from V and 8 bases from J, with 15 bases between. Germline V gene sequence: CDR1 LNHNV, CDR2 YYDKDF (reference sequence). CDR3 protein: CATSPRGTGEKLFF. In DNA form, the CDR3 reads TGTGCCACCAGCCCTAGAGGGACCGGAGAAAAACTGTTTTTT.

This chain links TRBV20-1 with TRBJ2-5, with D uncertain. CDR3 size: 11 residues. Trimming took 3 bases from V and 9 from J, leaving 11 bases between them. Germline CDR1 reads DFQATT; CDR2 reads SNEGSKA (reference sequence). The DNA for the CDR3 is TGCAGTGCTAGGTTCGGTCTGTCCCAGTACTTC. Amino acid sequence: CSARFGLSQYF.

The CDR3 sequence: CASSEGGAKDTEAFF. The CDR3 region has the DNA TGTGCCAGCAGTGAAGGGGGGGCGAAGGACACTGAAGCTTTCTTT. The chain links TRBV6-1 to TRBJ1-1; tentative D call: TRBD1 (6 bases). V was shortened by 1 base and J by 3 bases, with 12 bases between the two germline ends. Germline V lookup: CDR1 MNHNS, CDR2 SASEGT. The CDR3 is 15 amino acids.

Only one count was recorded for this clone. The chain links TRBV4-2 to TRBJ1-5; D unresolved. The V gene lost 1 base and the J gene lost 4 bases, with 5 bases spanning the gap. The CDR3 loop spans 13 amino acids. In germline, CDR1 is LGHNA, CDR2 YNFKEQ. CDR3 sequence: CASSQGPNQPQHF. The DNA of the CDR3 is TGTGCCAGCAGCCAAGGCCCTAATCAGCCCCAGCATTTT.